The source of this T cell receptor (beta chain) is a study of cytomegalovirus exposure and HLA in healthy donors. It was with 60 Vbeta and 13 Jbeta primers that the PCR ran. This table comes from immunoSEQ multiplex PCR, and its TCRdb copy is limited to in-frame clones, with some not included. Of 110,000 or so clones in the sample, 75% to 85% were seen once. Sequenced sample: PBMCs. The origin of this receptor is a man between 18 and 29 years old in good health and CMV-seronegative.

The CDR3 DNA reads TGTGCCAGCAGTTCCATCGGGACAAGGCACACCGGGGAGCTGTTTTTT. Protein: CASSSIGTRHTGELFF. The J gene is TRBJ2-2, the V gene TRBV6-5, with D perhaps TRBD1 (6 bases). Trimming left V 4 bases short and J 3 bases short, with 15 bases between. The germline V gene has CDR1 MNHEY and CDR2 SVGAGI. CDR3 length: 16 residues.